The sequence of this TCR beta chain was determined in a study of control samples from healthy donors and cancer patients. In the case of this clone: One junction end does not reproduce the germline sequence, and a read error may be involved.

The CDR3 sequence is 15 residues long. Per germline, CDR1 MNHNY and CDR2 SVGAGI (reference sequence). Measured with immunoSEQ multiplex PCR; TCRdb has only the in-frame clones, and not every one. This sample has under 150,000 clones, with around 90% found just once. Specimen: blood. The chain couples TRBV6-6 to TRBJ1-6, with D unclear. The clonotype comes from a man under 40 in good health. CDR3 sequence: CASSHSQSLNSPLHF. CDR3 DNA sequence: TGTGCCAGCAGTCACTCTCAATCCCTAAATTCACCCCTCCACTTT.